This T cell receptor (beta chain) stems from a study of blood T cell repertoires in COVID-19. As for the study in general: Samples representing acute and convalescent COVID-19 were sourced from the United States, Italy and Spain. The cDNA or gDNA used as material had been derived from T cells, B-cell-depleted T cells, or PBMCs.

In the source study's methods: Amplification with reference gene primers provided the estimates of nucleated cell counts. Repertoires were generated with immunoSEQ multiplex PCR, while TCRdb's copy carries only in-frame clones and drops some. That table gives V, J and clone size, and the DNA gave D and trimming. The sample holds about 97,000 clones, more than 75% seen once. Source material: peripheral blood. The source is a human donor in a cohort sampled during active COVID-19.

DNA of the CDR3: TGTGCCAGCAGCATCAACCGGGACGGGGAGCTGTTTTTT. Residues: CASSINRDGELFF. The chain uses TRBV7-3 and TRBJ2-2, with TRBD2 as a possible D gene (5 bases). Germline V gene sequence: CDR1 SGHTA, CDR2 FQGTGA. Trimming cost V 5 bases and J 7 bases, with 11 bases left between them. This CDR3 is built from 13 residues.